The following is a T cell receptor (beta chain) sequence with its context. The antigen remains unidentified. This sample was taken from a study of cytomegalovirus exposure and HLA in healthy donors. A multiplex PCR was run with 60 Vbeta primers and 13 Jbeta primers. Sequenced by immunoSEQ multiplex PCR; TCRdb stores in-frame clones only, minus some. In the table there are 150,000 to 200,000 clones, about 85% of which are singletons. This CDR3 comprises 16 residues. Trimming cost V 1 base and J 5 bases; bases outside gene matches: 3. The germline gives CDR1 SGHVS, CDR2 FQNEAQ. Findings of the study overall: One later analysis reportedly identified an Asian-associated ancestry cluster that showed fewer N-insertions than the roughly 700-donor mean.

The J gene is TRBJ2-1, the V gene TRBV7-8, with 12 positions matching TRBD2. The receptor was isolated from a man between 18 and 35 years old in good health and CMV-seropositive. Sequenced material: PBMCs. CDR3 sequence: CASSLELAGGDNEQFF. Here the CDR3 DNA reads TGTGCCAGCAGCTTAGAGCTAGCGGGGGGGGACAATGAGCAGTTCTTC.